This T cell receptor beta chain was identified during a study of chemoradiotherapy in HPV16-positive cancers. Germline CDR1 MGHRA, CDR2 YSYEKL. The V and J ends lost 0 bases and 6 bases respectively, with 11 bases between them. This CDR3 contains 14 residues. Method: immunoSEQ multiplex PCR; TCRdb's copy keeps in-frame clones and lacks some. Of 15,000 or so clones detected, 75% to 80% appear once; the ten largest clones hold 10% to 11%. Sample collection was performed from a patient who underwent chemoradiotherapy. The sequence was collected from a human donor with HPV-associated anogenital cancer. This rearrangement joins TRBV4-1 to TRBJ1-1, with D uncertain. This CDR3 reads CASSQEPAQPEAFF. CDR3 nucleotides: TGCGCCAGCAGCCAAGAGCCGGCTCAGCCTGAAGCTTTCTTT.